The 32 T cell receptor beta chains given below trace back to one sample, sequenced in a study of blood T cells in healthy people across ages (dated by TCRdb to 2015 to 2017). The method was 5' RACE. TCRdb records Illumina HiSeq 2500 as the sequencer. A second PCR of roughly 7 to 11 cycles was performed with a sample-barcoded 5' primer and a J-beta primer mix. The public reads were reprocessed in TCRdb via fastp at Q25 and MiXCR, keeping in-frame beta chains. For every CDR3 protein sequence, its rows merge into one entry that carries the most common genes and DNA. This sample gives some 1.7 million distinct CDR3 sequences in total; 28% of them show up just once. The ten largest clones take up 7.7% of the sample. Sequencing was carried out using blood. These receptors all come from a woman between 25 and 40 years old in good health.

Note on this clonotype: Given a much more abundant clone one base away, this may be a read error. The V gene is TRBV20-1, the J gene TRBJ1-2; 9 positions match TRBD1. The CDR3 consists of 18 residues. Germline CDR1 DFQATT, CDR2 SNEGSKA (reference sequence). Here the CDR3 reads CSASAAGDREWSDYVYTF. The DNA of the CDR3 is TGCAGTGCTAGCGCCGCGGGGGACAGGGAGTGGTCGGACTATGTCTACACCTTC.

In its sample, this clonotype was seen a few times. The rearrangement links TRBV4-3 to TRBJ2-5; TRBD2 matches at 11 bases. The junction had 11 bases not matched to a gene; V was cut back by 0 bases and J by 5 bases. The CDR3 consists of 18 residues. The germline V gene has CDR1 LGHNA and CDR2 YSLEER. CDR3 protein: CASSQDWVSGRADETQYF. Here the CDR3 DNA reads TGCGCCAGCAGCCAAGATTGGGTTAGCGGGAGGGCCGATGAGACCCAGTACTTC.

V gene TRBV12-5 combines with J gene TRBJ2-7; 10 bases are a match to TRBD2. The V gene's germline CDR1 is LGHNT and CDR2 FRNRAP. The V and J ends lost 2 bases and 5 bases, in that order; junction bases with no gene match: 6. The CDR3 extends over 15 amino acids. CDR3 residues: CASGLSSGGADEQYF. In DNA form, the CDR3 reads TGTGCTAGTGGTTTGAGCAGCGGGGGGGCTGACGAGCAGTACTTC. Full variable domain (remainder filled in from reference TRBV12-5 and TRBJ2-7): DARVTQTPRHKVTEMGQEVTMRCQPILGHNTVFWYRQTMMQGLELLAYFRNRAPLDDSGMPKDRFSAEMPDATLATLKIQPSEPRDSAVYFCASGLSSGGADEQYFGPGTRLTVT.

The V call is TRBV10-3, the J call TRBJ1-5; D is undetermined. The V end lost 8 bases, the J end lost 5 bases, and 7 bases lay between the germline ends. CDR1 ENHRY and CDR2 SYGVKD come from the germline V gene. The length of the CDR3 is 11 residues. In DNA form, the CDR3 reads TGTGCCATCGGGGTCGATCAGCCCCAGCATTTT. The encoded protein is CAIGVDQPQHF.

Here the CDR3 DNA reads TGTGCCATCAGTGAGTACAACCCAGGGAATAATTCACCCCTCCACTTT. Protein sequence: CAISEYNPGNNSPLHF. The chain is built from TRBV10-3 and TRBJ1-6, with a possible D match to TRBD1 (5 bases). Germline V lookup: CDR1 ENHRY, CDR2 SYGVKD. The CDR3 has 16 residues. Trimming left V 1 base short and J 5 bases short, with 12 bases between.

This clonotype was counted many times. The V call is TRBV29-1, the J call TRBJ2-1, with D hard to call. The CDR3 runs to 13 residues. Germline loops: CDR1 SQVTM, CDR2 ANQGSEA. The V end lost 6 bases, the J end lost 0 bases, and 9 bases lay between the germline ends. The CDR3: CSVDKSSYNEQFF. The CDR3, as DNA: TGCAGCGTAGACAAGAGCTCCTACAATGAGCAGTTCTTC.

This clonotype was observed a few times. The J gene is TRBJ2-7, the V gene TRBV12-3 or TRBV12-4; TRBD2 might be the D (6 bases). The CDR3 sequence is 14 residues long. The V end was cut by 5 bases, the J end by 4 bases, with 15 bases between. The CDR3 DNA follows: TGTGCCAGCAGTACGGAAAGGCGGGGTTACGAGCAGTACTTC. Translated, it gives CASSTERRGYEQYF.

There are a few counts of this clonotype. V usage is TRBV11-2 and J usage is TRBJ2-7; D not certain. Trimming took off 5 bases at V and 2 bases at J, with 13 bases between the two ends. Germline V gene sequence: CDR1 SGHAT, CDR2 FQNNGV. This CDR3 has 14 residues. For the CDR3, the DNA is TGTGCCAGCAGCCCCGACATCTCGCCCTACGAGCAGTACTTC. Protein: CASSPDISPYEQYF.

This sequence joins TRBV6-1 and TRBJ1-1; 8 positions match TRBD1. This CDR3 spans 15 amino acids. Germline V gene sequence: CDR1 MNHNS, CDR2 SASEGT. V lost 8 bases and J lost 6; bases outside the gene matches: 14. CDR3 bases: TGTGCCAGCGGAACAGGGGGTGGGATACGGGCTGAAGCTTTCTTT. Its translation is CASGTGGGIRAEAFF.

The gene calls are TRBV20-1 and TRBJ1-5; D unresolved. Germline assignment: CDR1 DFQATT and CDR2 SNEGSKA (reference sequence). V was shortened by 0 bases and J by 5 bases, with 8 bases between the two germline ends. This CDR3 region has 13 residues. CDR3 bases: TGCAGTGCTAGAGATGAATCGGATCAGCCCCAGCATTTT. As protein: CSARDESDQPQHF.

This clonotype was counted many times. The chain employs TRBV7-2 and TRBJ1-2; TRBD1 agrees at 7 bases. The CDR3 has 15 amino acids. Trimming took 0 bases from V and 4 from J; bases not matched to a gene: 5. CDR1 and CDR2 from the germline V gene are SGHTA and FQGNSA. The CDR3 loop reads CASSLARAGGYGYTF. The CDR3 DNA reads as TGTGCCAGCAGCTTAGCGCGGGCAGGGGGCTATGGCTACACCTTC.

J is TRBJ2-3 and V is TRBV12-3 or TRBV12-4; D is uncertain. CDR3 size: 13 residues. With 1 base removed from V and 6 bases from J, the gap between germline ends came to 8 bases. Here the CDR3 DNA reads TGTGCCAGCAGTTTAGAGATTAGTGATACGCAGTATTTT. This gives the protein CASSLEISDTQYF.

V and J are TRBV7-9 and TRBJ2-1, with TRBD2 as a possible D gene (5 bases). The CDR3 has 15 amino acids. V lost 5 bases and J 0 bases, leaving 11 bases between the germline ends. Germline assignment: CDR1 SEHNR and CDR2 FQNEAQ (reference sequence). DNA for the CDR3: TGTGCCAGCAGCGGGGAGCGGAGCTCCTACAATGAGCAGTTCTTC. As protein: CASSGERSSYNEQFF. The variable domain in full, with the rest retrieved from reference TRBV7-9 and TRBJ2-1, is DTGVSQNPRHKITKRGQNVTFRCDPISEHNRLYWYRQTLGQGPEFLTYFQNEAQLEKSRLLSDRFSAERPKGSFSTLEIQRTEQGDSAMYLCASSGERSSYNEQFFGPGTRLTVL.

Only a few counts were recorded for this clonotype. The chain carries TRBV7-2 and TRBJ2-1, with 12 bases lining up with TRBD2. Germline V lookup: CDR1 SGHTA, CDR2 FQGNSA. Losses at the gene ends were 5 bases for V and 7 bases for J; bases not matched to a gene: 9. The CDR3 loop spans 16 amino acids. CDR3 DNA sequence: TGTGCCAGCAGCCCCCTGACTAGCGGGAGCAAAAATGAGCAGTTCTTC. This translates into CASSPLTSGSKNEQFF. Drawing the rest from reference TRBV7-2 and TRBJ2-1, the complete variable domain is GAGVSQSPSNKVTEKGKDVELRCDPISGHTALYWYRQSLGQGLEFLIYFQGNSAPDKSGLPSDRFSAERTGGSVSTLTIQRTQQEDSAVYLCASSPLTSGSKNEQFFGPGTRLTVL.

There are many counts of this clonotype. The CDR3 sequence is CASSYSTGGYNEQFF. CDR3 coding DNA: TGTGCCAGCAGTTACTCGACCGGGGGGTACAATGAGCAGTTCTTC. This chain links TRBV6-5 with TRBJ2-1; 7 bases are shared with TRBD2. The V gene end was trimmed by 0 bases and the J gene end by 4 bases; junction bases not matched to a gene: 3. CDR3 length: 15 residues. CDR1 and CDR2 from the germline V gene are MNHEY and SVGAGI.

This clonotype was recorded a few times. The chain employs TRBV10-2 and TRBJ1-2; D is unresolved. This CDR3 comprises 13 residues. The germline CDR1 and CDR2 sequences are WSHSY and SAAADI. Trimming left V 4 bases short and J 1 base short, with 7 bases between. The CDR3 DNA reads as TGCGCCAGCAGTGGGATGTATAACTATGGCTACACCTTC. This gives the protein CASSGMYNYGYTF.

As for this clonotype: A much larger clone lies one base from this, so it may be a read error. The chain carries TRBV12-3 or TRBV12-4 and TRBJ2-3; 10 bases are shared with TRBD2. The CDR3 is 15 amino acids. J lost 4 bases, V lost 7 bases, and 8 bases had no gene match. CDR3: CASTAGLARADTQYF. Written as DNA, the CDR3 is TGTGCCAGCACCGCGGGACTAGCGAGGGCAGATACGCAGTATTTT.

Points on this clonotype: The junction does not match germline at one end; this may be a read error. The V and J genes are TRBV12-3 or TRBV12-4 and TRBJ2-1; no reliable D call. The CDR3 totals 19 residues. The CDR3 protein is CANSLESLAGLRAYNEQFF. In nucleotides, the CDR3 is TGTGCCAACAGTTTAGAGTCTTTGGCAGGTCTAAGGGCCTACAATGAGCAGTTCTTC.

This clonotype showed up many times. The chain has TRBV20-1 and TRBJ2-7, with 11 nucleotides matching TRBD1. The CDR3 length is 13 residues. V lost 3 bases, J lost 5 bases, and 3 bases stayed unmatched. Germline CDR1 and CDR2: DFQATT and SNEGSKA (reference sequence). This CDR3 reads CSASRDRGNEQYF. CDR3 in DNA: TGCAGTGCTAGCCGGGACAGGGGGAACGAGCAGTACTTC.

The V call is TRBV3-1, the J call TRBJ1-5; D ambiguous. Trimming cost V 0 bases and J 5 bases, with 8 bases left between them. Germline lookup yields CDR1 LGHDT and CDR2 YNNKEL (reference sequence). The CDR3 runs 14 residues. CDR3 residues: CASSQDPGHQPQHF. CDR3 bases: TGTGCCAGCAGCCAAGACCCAGGCCATCAGCCCCAGCATTTT.

The V and J genes are TRBV2 and TRBJ2-5; D uncertain. CDR1 is SNHLY and CDR2 is FYNNEI in the germline V gene. This CDR3 is built from 13 residues. V gave up 3 bases and J gave up 4 bases, with 9 bases separating them. The DNA for the CDR3 is TGTGCCAGCAGTGATGGTGGGCGAGAGACCCAGTACTTC. Amino acids: CASSDGGRETQYF.

There are a few counts of this clonotype. V usage is TRBV5-1 and J usage is TRBJ2-3, with D perhaps matching TRBD2 (5 bases). This CDR3 is 16 amino acids long. Germline V gene data show CDR1 as SGHRS and CDR2 as YFSETQ. The ends were cut back, 3 bases at V and 5 bases at J, with 19 bases in the middle. CDR3 coding DNA: TGCGCCAGCAGCTCGGCAAGCGGAGTCCTGGGAGATACGCAGTATTTT. Its translation: CASSSASGVLGDTQYF.

The CDR3, as DNA: TGCAGGGCTGTACATCAAGAGACCCAGTACTTC. Translated, it gives CRAVHQETQYF. The chain has TRBV20-1 and TRBJ2-5; D is unclear. Germline values: CDR1 DFQATT, CDR2 SNEGSKA (reference sequence). The CDR3 runs 11 residues.

In this sample, this clonotype turned up a few times. The genes are TRBV7-2 and TRBJ2-5; D uncertain. V lost 6 bases to trimming and J lost 4 bases, with 9 bases between them. Germline V gene sequence: CDR1 SGHTA, CDR2 FQGNSA. This CDR3 has 12 amino acids. Written as DNA, the CDR3 is TGTGCCAGCAGTGGCCCCCCAGAGACCCAGTACTTC. Encoded protein: CASSGPPETQYF.

The V and J genes are TRBV3-1 and TRBJ1-1; no clear D. The V end was cut by 1 base, the J end by 5 bases, with 11 bases between. There are 14 residues in the CDR3. CDR1 is LGHDT and CDR2 is YNNKEL in the germline V gene (reference sequence). CDR3 residues: CASSQGSGWTEAFF. DNA for the CDR3: TGTGCCAGCAGCCAAGGCAGTGGATGGACTGAAGCTTTCTTT.

The V and J genes are TRBV6-6 and TRBJ2-7, with 9 positions matching TRBD2. Losses at the gene ends were 5 bases for V and 2 bases for J; bases not matched to a gene: 13. CDR3 size: 17 residues. CDR1 and CDR2 (germline): MNHNY, SVGAGI (reference sequence). The DNA of the CDR3 is TGTGCCAGCAGTCCCGGTGGGCGGGAGGGCCTGACCTACGAGCAGTACTTC. Encoded protein: CASSPGGREGLTYEQYF.

This clonotype was counted many times. For the CDR3, the DNA is TGCAGTGCTAGAGAGACGGGACAGCCATCCTACGAGCAGTACTTC. Translating it yields CSARETGQPSYEQYF. The chain employs TRBV20-1 and TRBJ2-7; the match to TRBD1 covers 7 bases. From germline, CDR1 is DFQATT and CDR2 SNEGSKA (reference sequence). The CDR3 spans 15 residues. The ends lost 0 bases at V and 1 base at J; junction bases unmatched: 6.

The chain couples TRBV4-1 to TRBJ1-4; no clear D gene. The CDR3 consists of 15 residues. The germline gives CDR1 MGHRA, CDR2 YSYEKL. V lost 4 bases to trimming and J lost 4 bases, with 13 bases between them. CDR3 nucleotide sequence: TGCGCCAGCAGCCTCGGACGGAACCTTAATGAAAAACTGTTTTTT. The encoded protein is CASSLGRNLNEKLFF.

This clonotype was observed a few times. The chain combines TRBV7-9 with TRBJ2-1, with 14 bases fitting TRBD2. This CDR3 has 16 residues. The trim removed 5 bases at V and 7 bases at J, leaving 7 bases unmatched. From germline, CDR1 is SEHNR and CDR2 FQNEAQ (reference sequence). The CDR3, as DNA: TGTGCCAGCAGCGAGACTAGCGGGGGGGCCGGGAATGAGCAGTTCTTC. Amino acid sequence: CASSETSGGAGNEQFF. The complete variable domain, with remaining parts taken from reference TRBV7-9 and TRBJ2-1, reads DTGVSQNPRHKITKRGQNVTFRCDPISEHNRLYWYRQTLGQGPEFLTYFQNEAQLEKSRLLSDRFSAERPKGSFSTLEIQRTEQGDSAMYLCASSETSGGAGNEQFFGPGTRLTVL.

The sample holds a few counts of this clonotype. The chain is built from TRBV27 and TRBJ1-4, with D unresolved. V was trimmed by 6 bases and J by 7 bases, leaving 15 bases between them. This CDR3 spans 14 amino acids. The V gene's germline CDR1 is MNHEY and CDR2 SMNVEV (reference sequence). CDR3 nucleotide sequence: TGTGCCAGCAGCGAAGCGGGGATCGGTGAAAAACTGTTTTTT. Translation: CASSEAGIGEKLFF.

The table lists this clonotype with a few counts. This sequence joins TRBV12-3 or TRBV12-4 and TRBJ2-4; D is possibly TRBD2 (6 bases). Deletions cut 6 bases from V and 1 base from J, with 16 bases between. There are 16 residues in the CDR3. CDR3 nucleotides: TGTGCCAGCAGCGATACCCTAAGCGGGGCCAAAAACATTCAGTACTTC. Translation gives CASSDTLSGAKNIQYF.

This chain connects TRBV27 to TRBJ2-1; 11 bases match TRBD2. CDR1 and CDR2 from the germline V gene are MNHEY and SMNVEV (reference sequence). J gave up 8 bases and V 5 bases, and 11 bases lay outside the gene matches. The CDR3 is made up of 16 amino acids. CDR3 sequence (DNA): TGTGCCAGCAGTCCTAGCGGGGGGCCGTATGGCGATGAGCAGTTCTTC. Amino acid sequence: CASSPSGGPYGDEQFF.